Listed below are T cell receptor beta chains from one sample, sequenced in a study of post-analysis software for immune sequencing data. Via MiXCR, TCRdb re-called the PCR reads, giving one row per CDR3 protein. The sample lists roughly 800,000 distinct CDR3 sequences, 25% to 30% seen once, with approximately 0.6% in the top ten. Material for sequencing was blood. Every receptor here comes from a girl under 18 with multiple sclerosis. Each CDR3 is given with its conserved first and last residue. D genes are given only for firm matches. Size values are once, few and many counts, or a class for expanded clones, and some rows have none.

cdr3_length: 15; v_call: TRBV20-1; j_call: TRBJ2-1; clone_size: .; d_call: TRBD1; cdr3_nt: TGCAGTGCTAGAGATCGGGACAGCGTCTACAATGAGCAGTTCTTC; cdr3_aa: CSARDRDSVYNEQFF
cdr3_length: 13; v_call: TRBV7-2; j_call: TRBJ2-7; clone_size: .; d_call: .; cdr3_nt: TGTGCCGGCAGCGAATGGCCCTCCTACGAGCAGTACTTC; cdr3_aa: CAGSEWPSYEQYF
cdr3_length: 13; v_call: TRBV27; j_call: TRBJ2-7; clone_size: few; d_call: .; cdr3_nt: TGTGCCAGCGGCCATAGCGAGAGCTACGAGCAGTACTTC; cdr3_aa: CASGHSESYEQYF
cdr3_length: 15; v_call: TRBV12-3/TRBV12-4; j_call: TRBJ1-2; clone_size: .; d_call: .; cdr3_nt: TGTGCCAGCAGTTTGGAGGGGGATCCGTTTCTTGGCTACACCTTC; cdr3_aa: CASSLEGDPFLGYTF
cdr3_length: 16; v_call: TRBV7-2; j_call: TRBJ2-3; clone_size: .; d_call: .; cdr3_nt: TGTGCCAGCAGCCCCCTTTCGGGGGCCAGCACAGATACGCAGTATTTT; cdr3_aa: CASSPLSGASTDTQYF
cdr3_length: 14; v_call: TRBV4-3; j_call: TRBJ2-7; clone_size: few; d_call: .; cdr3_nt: TGCGCCAGCAGCCCTGTGGGGGATATCTACGAGCAGTACTTC; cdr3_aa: CASSPVGDIYEQYF
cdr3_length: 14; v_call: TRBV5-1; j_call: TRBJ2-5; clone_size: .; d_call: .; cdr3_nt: TGCGCCAGCAGCTTGGGCGGGGTCCGCGAGACCCAGTACTTC; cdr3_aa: CASSLGGVRETQYF
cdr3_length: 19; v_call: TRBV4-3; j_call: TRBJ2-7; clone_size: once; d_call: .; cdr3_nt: TGCGCCAGCAGCCAAGAATTACAGTTCGGACTCCTCCTGACAGGCGAGCAGTACTTC; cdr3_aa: CASSQELQFGLLLTGEQYF
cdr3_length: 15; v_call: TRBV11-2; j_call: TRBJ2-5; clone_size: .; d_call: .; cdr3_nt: TGTGCCAGCAGCAACCCCGGAGTACTGGAAGAGACCCAGTACTTC; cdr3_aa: CASSNPGVLEETQYF
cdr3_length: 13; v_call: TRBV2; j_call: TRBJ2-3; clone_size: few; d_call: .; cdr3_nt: TGTGCCGTATTTGAAGGAGGCACAGATACGCAGTATTTT; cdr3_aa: CAVFEGGTDTQYF
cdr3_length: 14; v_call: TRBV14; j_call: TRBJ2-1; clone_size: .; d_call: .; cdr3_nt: TGTGCCAGCAGCCGGCAGGGAGGTCACTATAAGCAGTTCTTC; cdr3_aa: CASSRQGGHYKQFF
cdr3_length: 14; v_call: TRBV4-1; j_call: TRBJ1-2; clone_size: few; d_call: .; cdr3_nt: TGCGCCAGCAGCCAAGAAGGGCAGACCTATGGCTACACCTTC; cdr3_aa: CASSQEGQTYGYTF
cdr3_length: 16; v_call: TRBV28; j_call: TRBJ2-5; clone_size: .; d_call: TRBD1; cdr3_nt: TGTGCCAGCGGAAACATCGGACAGGGTATCCAAGAGACCCAGTACTTC; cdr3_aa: CASGNIGQGIQETQYF
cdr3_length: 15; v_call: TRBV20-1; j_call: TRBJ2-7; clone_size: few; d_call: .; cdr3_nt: TGCAGTGCACCCGGACGACTCACCACTTCCTACGAGCAGTACTTC; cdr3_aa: CSAPGRLTTSYEQYF
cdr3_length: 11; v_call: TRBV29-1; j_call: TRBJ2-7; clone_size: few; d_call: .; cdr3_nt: TGCAGCGTTGTGGTGGGCTACGAGCAGTACTTC; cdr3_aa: CSVVVGYEQYF
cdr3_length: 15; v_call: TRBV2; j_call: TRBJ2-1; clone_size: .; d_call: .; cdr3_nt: TGTGCCAGCAGAATAGCGGAGAGCTCCTACAATGAGCAGTTCTTC; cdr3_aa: CASRIAESSYNEQFF
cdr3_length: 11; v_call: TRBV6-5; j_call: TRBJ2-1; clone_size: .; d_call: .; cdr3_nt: TGTGCCAGCAGGGCCTGGGATGAGCAGTTCTTC; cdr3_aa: CASRAWDEQFF
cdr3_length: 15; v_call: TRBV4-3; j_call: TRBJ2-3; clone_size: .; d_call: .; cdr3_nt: TGCGCCAGCAGCCAAGTTAGGGATAGCTTGGATACGCGGTATTTT; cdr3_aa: CASSQVRDSLDTRYF
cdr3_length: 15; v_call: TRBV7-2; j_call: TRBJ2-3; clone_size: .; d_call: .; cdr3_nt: TGTGCCAGCAGCCCTAGACAGGGAGGAACAGATACGCAGTATTTT; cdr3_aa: CASSPRQGGTDTQYF
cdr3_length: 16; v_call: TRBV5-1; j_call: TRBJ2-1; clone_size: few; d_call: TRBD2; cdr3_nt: TGCGCCAGCAGGCCTAGCGGGAGGCCTCCATACAATGAGCAGTTCTTC; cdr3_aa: CASRPSGRPPYNEQFF
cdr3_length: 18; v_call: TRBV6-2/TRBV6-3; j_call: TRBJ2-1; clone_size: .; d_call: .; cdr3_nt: TGTGCCAGCGGTTACCCTAAAACCGGACAGATAATTGGGAATGAGCAGTTCTTC; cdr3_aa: CASGYPKTGQIIGNEQFF
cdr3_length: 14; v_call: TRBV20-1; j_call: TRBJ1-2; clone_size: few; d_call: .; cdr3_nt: TGCAGTGCGCCCGAGAGGCAGAACCTATATGGCTACACCTTC; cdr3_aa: CSAPERQNLYGYTF
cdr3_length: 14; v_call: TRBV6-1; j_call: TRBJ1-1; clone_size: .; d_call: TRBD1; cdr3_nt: TGTGCCAGCAGTGGGGACAGGGAAAGCACTGAAGCTTTCTTT; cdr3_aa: CASSGDRESTEAFF
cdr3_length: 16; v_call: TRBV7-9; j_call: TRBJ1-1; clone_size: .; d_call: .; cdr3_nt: TGTGCCAGCAGCTACGGAAACAGGGATTCCGACACTGAAGCTTTCTTT; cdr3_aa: CASSYGNRDSDTEAFF
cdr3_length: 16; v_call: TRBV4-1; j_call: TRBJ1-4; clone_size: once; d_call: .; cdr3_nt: TGCGCCAGCAGCCGTTCCCTTCGTCAAGAGGGTGAAAAACTGTTTTTT; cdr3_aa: CASSRSLRQEGEKLFF
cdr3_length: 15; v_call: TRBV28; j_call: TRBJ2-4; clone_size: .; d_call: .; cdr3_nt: TGTGCCAGCAGTTTCCGAGGACAGGCCAAAAACATTCAGTACTTC; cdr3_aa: CASSFRGQAKNIQYF
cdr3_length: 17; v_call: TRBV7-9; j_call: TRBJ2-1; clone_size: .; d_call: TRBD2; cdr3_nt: TGTACCAGCAGCTTGTCAAGCGGGACGAGCTCCTACAATGAGCAGTTCTTC; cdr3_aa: CTSSLSSGTSSYNEQFF